The 15 T cell receptor beta chains listed next were all sequenced from one sample in a study of Graves' ophthalmopathy and Graves' hyperthyroidism. Amplified TCR beta CDR3 regions were obtained using RNA transcripts as template. HTBI primers primed a first-round RT-PCR, and a second-round multiplex PCR followed. MiXCR, run by TCRdb on the multiplex PCR reads, gives a single entry per CDR3 protein. The data show about 550,000 distinct CDR3 sequences, approximately 37% seen once. Material for sequencing was peripheral blood or thyroid tissue (not recorded which). These receptors were collected from an adult man with Graves' hyperthyroidism.

In this sample, this clonotype turned up many times. This chain's CDR3 is CSAGDRVISEAFF. The CDR3 nucleotides are TGCAGTGCGGGGGACAGGGTAATTAGTGAAGCTTTCTTT. This chain joins TRBV20-1 and TRBJ1-1, with 9 bases fitting TRBD1. J lost 7 bases, V lost 6 bases, and 9 bases had no gene match. The CDR3 has 13 amino acids. Germline lookup yields CDR1 DFQATT and CDR2 SNEGSKA (reference sequence).

This chain connects TRBV10-3 to TRBJ1-6, with D tentatively TRBD1 (5 bases). The V end was cut by 2 bases, the J end by 9 bases, with 17 bases between. Germline assignment: CDR1 ENHRY and CDR2 SYGVKD. This CDR3 spans 16 amino acids. Here the CDR3 reads CAISEQGRLGVSPLHF. The CDR3 DNA is TGTGCCATCAGTGAGCAAGGACGCCTGGGGGTTTCACCCCTCCACTTT.

This clonotype was seen a handful of times. This chain uses TRBV7-8 with TRBJ1-4, with TRBD1 as a possible D gene (6 bases). V lost 4 bases and J 5 bases, leaving 17 bases between the germline ends. Per the germline V gene, CDR1 is SGHVS and CDR2 is FQNEAQ. CDR3 size: 16 residues. The DNA of the CDR3 is TGTGCCAGCAGCTCATCACTCGGGGGCTCAAATGAAAAACTGTTTTTT. As protein: CASSSSLGGSNEKLFF. Full variable domain (missing parts from reference TRBV7-8 and TRBJ1-4): GAGVSQSPRYKVAKRGQDVALRCDPISGHVSLFWYQQALGQGPEFLTYFQNEAQLDKSGLPSDRFFAERPEGSVSTLKIQRTQQEDSAVYLCASSSSLGGSNEKLFFGSGTQLSVL.

This clonotype is a singleton in its sample. The chain couples TRBV10-3 to TRBJ2-7; 10 bases match TRBD1. The CDR3 runs 15 residues. The junction had 8 bases not matched to a gene; V was cut back by 6 bases and J by 3 bases. Per germline, CDR1 ENHRY and CDR2 SYGVKD. CDR3 region: CAIRDTGTGDYEQYF. The CDR3, as DNA: TGTGCCATCAGGGATACCGGGACAGGGGACTACGAGCAGTACTTC.

This clonotype was counted between two and nine times. Here the CDR3 DNA reads TGCGCCAGCAGCCCCGGAAAGAGCTCTGGGGCCAACGTCCTGACTTTC. This gives the protein CASSPGKSSGANVLTF. The chain recombines TRBV10-2 with TRBJ2-6; D not resolved. Germline V gives CDR1 WSHSY, CDR2 SAAADI. V was cut by 6 bases and J by 0 bases, with 12 bases left in between. The CDR3 is 16 residues long.

The chain uses TRBV6-6 and TRBJ2-2; a weak D match, TRBD2 (6 bases). The CDR3 is 15 amino acids. CDR1 and CDR2 from the germline V gene are MNHNY and SVGAGI (reference sequence). Trimming shortened V by 5 bases and J by 4 bases, and 14 bases separated the two germline ends. CDR3 DNA: TGTGCCAGCAGTGAACCGGGGGAGGTCACCGGGGAGCTGTTTTTT. Translating it yields CASSEPGEVTGELFF.

The chain recombines TRBV29-1 with TRBJ1-4; no definite D call. V gave up 7 bases and J gave up 8 bases, with 20 bases separating them. Germline V gene data show CDR1 as SQVTM and CDR2 as ANQGSEA. The CDR3 is made up of 14 amino acids. CDR3 bases: TGCAGCGCCAGCAGTTACAATCCTAGCGAAAAACTGTTTTTT. Translated, it gives CSASSYNPSEKLFF.

The chain couples TRBV29-1 to TRBJ1-5, with D unclear. The V gene's germline CDR1 is SQVTM and CDR2 ANQGSEA. V lost 1 base, J lost 0 bases, and 13 bases lay in between. The CDR3 totals 16 residues. The CDR3 nucleotides are TGCAGCGTTGAAGTCCACCCAGTTGATAGCAATCAGCCCCAGCATTTT. It yields the protein CSVEVHPVDSNQPQHF.

This clonotype has only one observation. CDR3 loop: CASSLAWANEQYF. CDR3 DNA sequence: TGTGCCAGCAGCTTAGCATGGGCCAATGAGCAGTACTTC. The rearrangement links TRBV7-6 to TRBJ2-7; D remains ambiguous. The germline gives CDR1 SGHVS, CDR2 FNYEAQ. With 0 bases removed from V and 7 bases from J, the gap between germline ends came to 10 bases. The CDR3 spans 13 residues.

The sample holds a few counts of this clonotype. The chain has TRBV7-9 and TRBJ1-2; D might be TRBD1 (5 bases). Trimming removed 11 bases from V and 3 bases from J, with 31 bases in between. CDR1 SEHNR and CDR2 FQNEAQ come from the germline V gene (reference sequence). The CDR3 is 18 residues long. CDR3 amino acids: CAWSEDSNTLNIDYGYTF. The CDR3 DNA reads TGTGCCTGGAGTGAAGACAGCAACACCCTTAACATAGACTATGGCTACACCTTC.

This clonotype was found once. Sequence at one end of the junction differs from germline and may be a read error. The chain employs TRBV9 and TRBJ2-7; weak D call: TRBD1 (6 bases). The assigned J gene may be wrong: the sequence end matches TRBJ2-1 better. This CDR3 contains 13 residues. Germline V lookup: CDR1 SGDLS, CDR2 YYNGEE. CDR3 residues: CASSVTGHNGQFF. The CDR3 nucleotides read TGTGCCAGCAGCGTGACAGGTCACAATGGGCAGTTCTTC.

The chain links TRBV5-8 to TRBJ2-2; D possibly corresponds to TRBD1 (6 bases). The CDR3 consists of 15 residues. Between the trimmed V and J ends, which lost 0 bases and 5 bases, there was a span of 11 bases. CDR1 is SGHTS, CDR2 YDEGEE, per germline. CDR3 amino acids: CASSLADRLTGELFF. The CDR3 DNA reads as TGTGCCAGCAGCTTGGCAGACAGGCTGACCGGGGAGCTGTTTTTT.

Many counts were recorded for this clonotype. The junction departs from the called germline gene at one end, perhaps through a read error. V and J are TRBV12-3 or TRBV12-4 and TRBJ2-7; 11 nucleotides agree with TRBD2. The CDR3 covers 13 residues. In nucleotides, the CDR3 is TGTGCCAGCAGCTTAGCGGGAGGGTACGAGCAGTACTTC. Translated, it gives CASSLAGGYEQYF.

V usage is TRBV2 and J usage is TRBJ1-5, with D unclear. V gave up 1 base and J gave up 2 bases, with 12 bases separating them. Germline V lookup: CDR1 SNHLY, CDR2 FYNNEI. The CDR3 loop spans 16 amino acids. CDR3: CASSEGHAKRNQPQHF. The CDR3 region has the DNA TGTGCCAGCAGTGAAGGACACGCCAAACGCAATCAGCCCCAGCATTTT.

There are many counts of this clonotype. The J gene is TRBJ1-1, the V gene TRBV7-9; no firm D call. Germline V CDR1 and CDR2: SEHNR, FQNEAQ (reference sequence). CDR3 length: 13 amino acids. Between the trimmed V and J ends, which lost 3 bases and 4 bases, there was a span of 9 bases. The DNA of the CDR3 is TGTGCCAGCAGCTTGGACGAGGGCACTGAAGCTTTCTTT. Its protein product is CASSLDEGTEAFF.